Following are 2 T cell receptor beta chains from one sample sequenced in a study of T cells in Graves' hyperthyroidism and ophthalmopathy. RNA transcripts served as the template for amplifying TCR beta CDR3 regions. The HTBI primer set was used in a first-round RT-PCR of the TCR CDR3. TCRdb ran MiXCR on the multiplex PCR reads and lists one entry per CDR3 protein. The sample holds about 530,000 distinct CDR3 sequences; approximately 17% are singletons and the top ten take 15% to 20%. Sequencing was carried out using blood. The receptors were gathered from a woman younger than 35 with Graves' ophthalmopathy.

This clonotype appeared a few times. This sequence joins TRBV5-1 and TRBJ2-1; D remains unclear. V was cut by 6 bases and J by 0 bases, with 10 bases left in between. The CDR3 spans 14 residues. Per germline, CDR1 SGHRS and CDR2 YFSETQ. The CDR3 sequence: CASTSMDSYNEQFF. CDR3 DNA sequence: TGCGCCAGCACATCGATGGACTCCTACAATGAGCAGTTCTTC.

This clonotype has a count of ten or more. This chain uses TRBV3-1 with TRBJ2-5; D could derive from TRBD1 or TRBD2 (5 bases each). Trimming cost V 4 bases and J 0 bases, with 9 bases left between them. The CDR3 sequence is 14 residues long. Germline CDR1 is LGHDT and CDR2 is YNNKEL (reference sequence). As DNA, the CDR3 is TGTGCCAGCAGCCGTGAGGGGAACCAAGAGACCCAGTACTTC. Its translation: CASSREGNQETQYF.